The 27 T cell receptor beta chains below all came from one sample that was sequenced in a study of blood T cell repertoires in COVID-19 (dated by TCRdb to 2020 to 2022). The method behind the library was the immunoSEQ multiplex PCR assay. This immuneACCESS table, as held by TCRdb, lists in-frame sequences with V and J called but not all clones. Of the missing ones, under half trace to an unresolved V gene in checked studies; the others have no known cause. The sample table holds about 180,000 clones, of which approximately 83% were seen once. The leading ten clones occupy 9.5% to 13% of the sample. The source material was peripheral blood. The receptors originated from a human donor with active or convalescent COVID-19. The donor label of this sample is uncertain.

The rearrangement uses TRBV4-1 and TRBJ2-3; TRBD2 matches at 9 bases. Trimming removed 8 bases from V and 1 base from J; junction bases left unmatched: 7. CDR3 size: 15 residues. Looked up from germline, CDR1 is MGHRA and CDR2 is YSYEKL. CDR3 in DNA: TGCGCCAGCGGCCCTAGCGGGGACCGCACAGATACGCAGTATTTT. Amino acids: CASGPSGDRTDTQYF.

The CDR3 sequence: CASSRTGGTRETQYF. As DNA, the CDR3 is TGTGCCAGCTCACGTACAGGGGGCACCAGAGAGACCCAGTACTTC. V and J are TRBV18 and TRBJ2-5; 9 nucleotides match TRBD1. The CDR3 totals 15 residues. V shed 4 bases, J shed 4 bases, and the junction held 7 bases outside the gene matches. CDR1 is KGHSH, CDR2 LQKENI, per germline.

The CDR3 DNA reads as TGTGCCAGCAAACCAGAAAAGGCTGGGACAGGGGCTTATGGCTACACCTTC. Translating it yields CASKPEKAGTGAYGYTF. The chain joins TRBV27 to TRBJ1-2; 10 positions agree with TRBD1. CDR1 is MNHEY, CDR2 SMNVEV, per germline (reference sequence). Trimming removed 7 bases from V and 5 bases from J; junction bases left unmatched: 16. CDR3 length: 17 amino acids.

This clone has just a few counts. The CDR3 DNA reads as TGCGCCAGCAGACCCTGGGGGACTAGCGGGAGGGACGGAAACACCGGGGAGCTGTTTTTT. Protein: CASRPWGTSGRDGNTGELFF. V usage is TRBV4-1 and J usage is TRBJ2-2, with 16 bases aligning to TRBD2. CDR3 length: 20 residues. Germline V gene data show CDR1 as MGHRA and CDR2 as YSYEKL. V lost 6 bases and J lost 2; bases outside the gene matches: 12.

The rearrangement uses TRBV29-1 and TRBJ2-7; no clear D. V lost 1 base and J 3 bases, leaving 4 bases between the germline ends. The CDR3 contains 11 residues. Germline values: CDR1 SQVTM, CDR2 ANQGSEA. Here the CDR3 reads CSVEGLYEQYF. CDR3 coding DNA: TGCAGCGTTGAAGGACTCTACGAGCAGTACTTC.

The chain combines TRBV7-3 with TRBJ2-3; weak D call: TRBD2 (5 bases). CDR3 length: 14 amino acids. The V gene's germline CDR1 is SGHTA and CDR2 FQGTGA. Trimming took 0 bases from V and 3 from J, leaving 7 bases between them. The CDR3 spells CASSLTPGTDTQYF. The DNA of the CDR3 is TGTGCCAGCAGCTTAACCCCGGGGACAGATACGCAGTATTTT.

The chain uses TRBV7-3 and TRBJ2-7; tentative D call: TRBD2 (5 bases). The CDR3 runs to 16 residues. Trimming removed 2 bases at V and 0 bases at J, with 14 bases between. Germline V CDR1 and CDR2: SGHTA, FQGTGA. The CDR3 DNA reads as TGTGCCAGCAGCTTAGGCCCGGTTGGGAGCTCCTACGAGCAGTACTTC. Translated: CASSLGPVGSSYEQYF. Variable domain in full (rest from reference TRBV7-3 and TRBJ2-7): GAGVSQTPSNKVTEKGKYVELRCDPISGHTALYWYRQSLGQGPEFLIYFQGTGAADDSGLPNDRFFAVRPEGSVSTLKIQRTERGDSAVYLCASSLGPVGSSYEQYFGPGTRLTVT.

The CDR3 loop reads CASRTGNTGELFF. The CDR3 nucleotides read TGCGCCAGCAGGACAGGGAACACCGGGGAGCTGTTTTTT. This chain connects TRBV10-1 to TRBJ2-2; TRBD1 is a possible D gene (6 bases). V lost 6 bases and J lost 1, with 6 bases in between. This CDR3 has 13 amino acids. The germline V gene encodes CDR1 WNHNN and CDR2 SYGVQD (reference sequence).

V and J are TRBV9 and TRBJ1-2, with no clear D. Germline CDR1 and CDR2: SGDLS and YYNGEE. This CDR3 contains 13 residues. V was shortened by 3 bases and J by 4 bases, with 10 bases between the two germline ends. CDR3 in DNA: TGTGCCAGCAGCGCGTCGGGATTCTATGGCTACACCTTC. This sequence encodes CASSASGFYGYTF.

This chain connects TRBV9 to TRBJ2-3, with D unclear. Trimming took 3 bases from V and 2 from J, leaving 7 bases between them. The CDR3 is made up of 13 amino acids. Germline V gene sequence: CDR1 SGDLS, CDR2 YYNGEE. CDR3 DNA: TGTGCCAGCAGCGACTCTCTCACAGATACGCAGTATTTT. It is translated as CASSDSLTDTQYF.

This sequence joins TRBV7-9 and TRBJ1-6; D is uncertain. Trimming shortened V by 4 bases and J by 5 bases, and 9 bases separated the two germline ends. This CDR3 is 14 amino acids long. Per germline, CDR1 SEHNR and CDR2 FQNEAQ (reference sequence). In DNA, the CDR3 is TGTGCCAGCAGCTCCCAGGCGAATAATTCACCCCTCCACTTT. It specifies CASSSQANNSPLHF.

The genes are TRBV5-1 and TRBJ2-5; 7 bases are shared with TRBD1. J lost 2 bases, V lost 2 bases, and 3 bases had no gene match. CDR1 is SGHRS and CDR2 is YFSETQ in the germline V gene. This CDR3 comprises 14 residues. The CDR3 nucleotides read TGCGCCAGCAGCTTCGACAGGGTGCAAGAGACCCAGTACTTC. Its protein product is CASSFDRVQETQYF.

J is TRBJ2-7 and V is TRBV6-2 or TRBV6-3; 8 nucleotides align to TRBD2. The germline V gene encodes CDR1 MNHEY and CDR2 SVGEGT. Trimming took 0 bases from V and 2 from J; bases not matched to a gene: 18. The CDR3 has 20 residues. As DNA, the CDR3 is TGTGCCAGCAGTTACTCGGACAGCCGAAACACCGCGGGAGGAGCCTACGAGCAGTACTTC. Translation gives CASSYSDSRNTAGGAYEQYF.

As to this clone: One end of the junction does not line up with germline, which may come from a read error. The V call is TRBV3-1 (or the pseudogene TRBV3-2), the J call TRBJ2-7; a weak D match, TRBD1 (6 bases). The CDR3 totals 11 residues. The germline V gene encodes CDR1 LGHDT and CDR2 YNNKEL (reference sequence). The CDR3 DNA reads TGTGCCAGCAGCCAAACGGACAGCTTGAACTTC. Its protein is CASSQTDSLNF.

The rearrangement links TRBV4-2 to TRBJ2-7; D may be TRBD2 (5 bases). Deletions cut 0 bases from V and 0 bases from J, with 12 bases between. This CDR3 spans 16 amino acids. From germline, CDR1 is LGHNA and CDR2 YNFKEQ. The CDR3 loop reads CASSQDNSVSSYEQYF. CDR3 sequence (DNA): TGTGCCAGCAGCCAAGACAATAGCGTTAGCTCCTACGAGCAGTACTTC.

The rearrangement joins TRBV11-1 to TRBJ1-2; D perhaps matches TRBD1 (6 bases). V was cut by 1 base and J by 8 bases, with 11 bases left in between. The CDR3 runs 13 residues. Germline lookup yields CDR1 SGHAT and CDR2 FQDESV (reference sequence). The CDR3 nucleotides read TGTGCCAGCAGCTTAGTGGACAGTGGAGGCTACACCTTC. As protein: CASSLVDSGGYTF. Full variable domain (missing parts from reference TRBV11-1 and TRBJ1-2): EAEVAQSPRYKITEKSQAVAFWCDPISGHATLYWYRQILGQGPELLVQFQDESVVDDSQLPKDRFSAERLKGVDSTLKIQPAELGDSAMYLCASSLVDSGGYTFGSGTRLTVV.

The rearrangement uses TRBV7-3 and TRBJ2-1, with TRBD1 identical over 10 bases. Per germline, CDR1 SGHTA and CDR2 FQGTGA. Trimming cost V 5 bases and J 8 bases; bases outside gene matches: 9. The CDR3 covers 15 residues. The CDR3 DNA follows: TGTGCCAGCAGCCTCGGGACAGGGGCTTGGGATGAGCAGTTCTTC. Its protein product is CASSLGTGAWDEQFF.

This chain connects TRBV19 to TRBJ2-7; TRBD1 matches at 7 bases. With V trimmed by 7 bases and J by 0 bases, 6 bases remained unmatched. This CDR3 comprises 14 residues. Per the germline V gene, CDR1 is LNHDA and CDR2 is SQIVND (reference sequence). CDR3 sequence (DNA): TGTGCCAGTAAACCGGGACAGAGCTCCTACGAGCAGTACTTC. Translated, it gives CASKPGQSSYEQYF.

This chain connects TRBV7-2 to TRBJ1-2; TRBD1 matches at 8 bases. In germline, CDR1 is SGHTA, CDR2 FQGNSA. After removal of 4 bases from V and 8 bases from J, the junction contained 18 bases not matched to a gene. The CDR3 consists of 17 residues. This chain's CDR3 is CASSSATMDRAQYGYTF. CDR3 bases: TGTGCCAGCAGCTCGGCGACCATGGACAGGGCTCAGTACGGCTACACCTTC.

The rearrangement links TRBV24-1 to TRBJ2-1; 10 bases fit TRBD1. V lost 2 bases and J lost 2; bases outside the gene matches: 5. The CDR3 covers 17 residues. The germline V gene has CDR1 KGHDR and CDR2 SFDVKD. The CDR3: CATSDSKTGGTYNEQFF. For the CDR3, the DNA is TGTGCCACCAGTGATTCAAAGACAGGGGGCACCTACAATGAGCAGTTCTTC.

This sequence joins TRBV11-3 and TRBJ2-3; 12 positions match TRBD2. There are 17 residues in the CDR3. The germline V gene has CDR1 SGHNT and CDR2 YENEEA. With 4 bases clipped from V and 1 base from J, the junction kept 6 bases outside the gene matches. The chain's CDR3 is CASSSILAGGRTDTQYF. The CDR3 bases are TGTGCCAGCAGCTCTATACTAGCGGGAGGCCGCACAGATACGCAGTATTTT.

This rearrangement joins TRBV27 to TRBJ2-1; tentative D call: TRBD2 (7 bases). V was pared by 6 bases and J by 15 bases, with 21 bases between. This CDR3 contains 13 residues. CDR1 MNHEY and CDR2 SMNVEV come from the germline V gene (reference sequence). In nucleotides, the CDR3 is TGTGCCAGCAGACCCGGGAGGTCAGGGGATAGGTTCTTC. This gives the protein CASRPGRSGDRFF.

V gene TRBV20-1 combines with J gene TRBJ2-7; 8 nucleotides agree with TRBD2. This CDR3 is built from 12 residues. Looked up from germline, CDR1 is DFQATT and CDR2 is SNEGSKA (reference sequence). The junction had 4 bases not matched to a gene; V was cut back by 3 bases and J by 6 bases. The CDR3 nucleotides read TGCAGTGCTAGTGGCGGGAGGAGCGAGCAGTACTTC. It specifies CSASGGRSEQYF.

In the case of this clone: The sample carries other DNA sequences with the same CDR3. J is TRBJ2-3 and V is TRBV5-1, with 11 bases lining up with TRBD2. Per the germline V gene, CDR1 is SGHRS and CDR2 is YFSETQ. V lost 2 bases to trimming and J lost 3 bases; unmatched junction nucleotides: 5. This CDR3 is 16 amino acids long. CDR3 nucleotides: TGCGCCAGCAGCTTAGGACTAGCGGGTGGGACAGATACGCAGTATTTT. Translation gives CASSLGLAGGTDTQYF.

This rearrangement joins TRBV28 to TRBJ1-3, with 7 bases that match TRBD1. Trimming took 6 bases from V and 3 from J; bases not matched to a gene: 8. The CDR3 has 15 residues. CDR1 and CDR2 from the germline V gene are MDHEN and SYDVKM. Here the CDR3 DNA reads TGTGCCAGCAGCACCGGGACAGTCCTTGGAAACACCATATATTTT. It encodes CASSTGTVLGNTIYF.

This chain uses TRBV4-3 with TRBJ2-5, with TRBD2 identical over 8 bases. This CDR3 comprises 13 residues. V trimming: 4 bases; J trimming: 5 bases; junction bases outside the gene matches: 3. Germline V gene sequence: CDR1 LGHNA, CDR2 YSLEER. CDR3 nucleotides: TGCGCCAGCAGCCCGAGCGGGGGTGAGACCCAGTACTTC. Residues: CASSPSGGETQYF.

The rearrangement uses TRBV6-1 and TRBJ1-2, with a weak D call TRBD1 (5 bases). The CDR3 length is 19 residues. V was clipped by 0 bases and J by 5 bases, with 25 bases between them. In germline, CDR1 is MNHNS, CDR2 SASEGT. The CDR3 protein is CASSEALIGWRQSLYGYTF. The CDR3 region has the DNA TGTGCCAGCAGTGAAGCGCTGATCGGGTGGAGACAGAGCCTATATGGCTACACCTTC.